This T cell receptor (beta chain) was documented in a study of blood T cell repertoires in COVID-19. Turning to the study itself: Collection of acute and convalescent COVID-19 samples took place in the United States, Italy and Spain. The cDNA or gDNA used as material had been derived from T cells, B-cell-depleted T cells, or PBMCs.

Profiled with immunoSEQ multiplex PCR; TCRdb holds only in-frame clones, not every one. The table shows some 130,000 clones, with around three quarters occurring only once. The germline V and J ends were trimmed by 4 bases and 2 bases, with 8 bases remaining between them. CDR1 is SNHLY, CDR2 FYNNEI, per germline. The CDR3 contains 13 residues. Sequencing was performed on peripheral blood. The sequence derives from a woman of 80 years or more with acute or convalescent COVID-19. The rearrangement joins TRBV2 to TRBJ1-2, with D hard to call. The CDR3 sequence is CASSAQINYGYTF. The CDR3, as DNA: TGTGCCAGCAGTGCTCAGATAAACTATGGCTACACCTTC.